These 25 T cell receptor beta chains share one sample of origin, sequenced in a study of blood T cell repertoires in COVID-19. The data were produced by immunoSEQ multiplex PCR, yet TCRdb's version contains in-frame clones alone and is incomplete. Of 100,000 to 150,000 clones listed, 80% were seen once; the top ten hold roughly 25%. The sample was peripheral blood. These receptor sequences come from a human donor in a cohort sampled during active COVID-19.

The genes are TRBV21-1 and TRBJ1-2. TRBV21-1 is given as a pseudogene. This CDR3 is built from 18 residues. As DNA, the CDR3 is TGTGCCAGCACCCGGCAACCCCGACGAGAGTCTACTATCTATGGCTACACCTTC. This sequence encodes CASTRQPRRESTIYGYTF.

Here the CDR3 DNA reads TGTGCCAGTAAGGGGCATGGATATAATTCACCCCTCCACTTT. It translates to CASKGHGYNSPLHF. The chain combines TRBV19 with TRBJ1-6; D is possibly TRBD1 (5 bases). CDR1 is LNHDA and CDR2 is SQIVND in the germline V gene (reference sequence). CDR3 length equals 14 residues. The germline V and J ends were trimmed by 7 bases and 4 bases, with 11 bases remaining between them. The whole variable domain, filled in from reference TRBV19 and TRBJ1-6, reads DGGITQSPKYLFRKEGQNVTLSCEQNLNHDAMYWYRQDPGQGLRLIYYSQIVNDFQKGDIAEGYSVSREKKESFPLTVTSAQKNPTAFYLCASKGHGYNSPLHFGNGTRLTVT.

The chain combines TRBV29-1 with TRBJ1-2; the match to TRBD1 covers 8 bases. Germline V CDR1 and CDR2: SQVTM, ANQGSEA. The CDR3 contains 12 residues. The V gene end was trimmed by 4 bases and the J gene end by 4 bases; junction bases not matched to a gene: 2. This chain's CDR3 is CSVGGQGYGYTF. As DNA, the CDR3 is TGCAGCGTTGGTGGACAGGGCTATGGCTACACCTTC.

The gene calls are TRBV19 and TRBJ1-1; D is undetermined. V lost 3 bases to trimming and J lost 5 bases, with 7 bases between them. The CDR3 spans 12 residues. The germline CDR1 and CDR2 sequences are LNHDA and SQIVND (reference sequence). DNA for the CDR3: TGTGCCAGTAGTATGGTGCGGACTGAAGCTTTCTTT. Translating gives CASSMVRTEAFF. Full variable domain (missing parts from reference TRBV19 and TRBJ1-1): DGGITQSPKYLFRKEGQNVTLSCEQNLNHDAMYWYRQDPGQGLRLIYYSQIVNDFQKGDIAEGYSVSREKKESFPLTVTSAQKNPTAFYLCASSMVRTEAFFGQGTRLTVV.

The V and J genes are TRBV10-3 and TRBJ1-2; D gene unclear. V was trimmed by 1 base and J by 0 bases, leaving 6 bases between them. Per germline, CDR1 ENHRY and CDR2 SYGVKD. The CDR3 has 14 residues. The CDR3 sequence is CAISEWAANYGYTF. In nucleotides, the CDR3 is TGTGCCATCAGTGAGTGGGCCGCTAACTATGGCTACACCTTC.

This chain links TRBV7-2 with TRBJ1-5; D ambiguous. Per germline, CDR1 SGHTA and CDR2 FQGNSA. The CDR3 has 15 residues. The V gene lost 5 bases and the J gene lost 1 base, with 12 bases spanning the gap. The CDR3 DNA is TGTGCCAGCAGCCCCAGTTCGGGGAGCAATCAGCCCCAGCATTTT. It encodes CASSPSSGSNQPQHF.

The chain has TRBV9 and TRBJ2-7; TRBD1 might be the D (6 bases). The CDR3 spans 14 residues. Germline loops: CDR1 SGDLS, CDR2 YYNGEE. Trimming took 0 bases from V and 6 from J, leaving 13 bases between them. CDR3 DNA sequence: TGTGCCAGCAGCGTAGGTGGCAGGGGATCCGAGCAGTACTTC. It encodes CASSVGGRGSEQYF.

The genes are TRBV28 and TRBJ1-5; no clear D. Germline V gene sequence: CDR1 MDHEN, CDR2 SYDVKM. Trimming took off 4 bases at V and 5 bases at J, with 6 bases between the two ends. The CDR3 is 12 amino acids. The CDR3, as DNA: TGTGCCAGCAGTTCCACGGATCAGCCCCAGCATTTT. Protein: CASSSTDQPQHF.

The V gene is TRBV27, the J gene TRBJ1-1; 9 nucleotides agree with TRBD1. The germline gives CDR1 MNHEY, CDR2 SMNVEV (reference sequence). CDR3 length equals 17 residues. The V and J ends lost 4 bases and 0 bases, in that order; junction bases with no gene match: 9. CDR3 DNA: TGTGCCAGCAGTTCCGGACAGGGGTTGATCATGAACACTGAAGCTTTCTTT. Amino acids: CASSSGQGLIMNTEAFF.

This clone was picked up one time. The chain joins TRBV7-2 to TRBJ2-7; D is unclear. The CDR3 has 14 residues. V was cut by 1 base and J by 6 bases, with 13 bases left in between. Per germline, CDR1 SGHTA and CDR2 FQGNSA. The CDR3 spells CASSLEPTASEQYF. The CDR3 DNA reads TGTGCCAGCAGCTTAGAACCAACAGCCTCCGAGCAGTACTTC.

This sequence joins TRBV28 and TRBJ1-1; 10 nucleotides agree with TRBD1. The CDR3 totals 15 residues. After removal of 6 bases from V and 6 bases from J, the junction contained 10 bases not matched to a gene. Germline V gene sequence: CDR1 MDHEN, CDR2 SYDVKM. The CDR3 sequence: CASSTPGQGGSEAFF. The CDR3, as DNA: TGTGCCAGCAGCACTCCCGGACAGGGGGGATCTGAAGCTTTCTTT. The complete variable domain, with remaining parts taken from reference TRBV28 and TRBJ1-1, reads DVKVTQSSRYLVKRTGEKVFLECVQDMDHENMFWYRQDPGLGLRLIYFSYDVKMKEKGDIPEGYSVSREKKERFSLILESASTNQTSMYLCASSTPGQGGSEAFFGQGTRLTVV.

This rearrangement joins TRBV4-2 to TRBJ1-2; no definite D call. The CDR3 totals 14 residues. In germline, CDR1 is LGHNA, CDR2 YNFKEQ. The V end was cut by 0 bases, the J end by 0 bases, with 5 bases between. CDR3: CASSQEPANYGYTF. The CDR3 nucleotides read TGTGCCAGCAGCCAAGAGCCAGCTAACTATGGCTACACCTTC.

This chain connects TRBV9 to TRBJ2-3, with a weak D call TRBD2 (6 bases). Per the germline V gene, CDR1 is SGDLS and CDR2 is YYNGEE. V was pared by 0 bases and J by 1 base, with 12 bases between. The CDR3 extends over 16 amino acids. CDR3 DNA: TGTGCCAGCAGCGTAGGAAGGCGGGGTGGCACAGATACGCAGTATTTT. This encodes CASSVGRRGGTDTQYF.

The chain employs TRBV19 and TRBJ1-1, with a tentative D call TRBD1 (6 bases). This CDR3 has 15 residues. The V end lost 4 bases, the J end lost 0 bases, and 12 bases lay between the germline ends. Germline V CDR1 and CDR2: LNHDA, SQIVND (reference sequence). The CDR3 nucleotides are TGTGCCAGTAGTAAACTAACAGGGATGAACACTGAAGCTTTCTTT. This codes for CASSKLTGMNTEAFF.

This rearrangement joins TRBV28 to TRBJ1-5; a possible D gene is TRBD1 (5 bases). The CDR3 runs 14 residues. Per germline, CDR1 MDHEN and CDR2 SYDVKM. The ends were cut back, 3 bases at V and 7 bases at J, with 13 bases in the middle. CDR3 sequence reads: CASSLGGSVQPQHF. The CDR3, as DNA: TGTGCCAGCAGTTTGGGGGGTAGTGTGCAGCCCCAGCATTTT.

V usage is TRBV5-4 and J usage is TRBJ2-3; 7 nucleotides line up with TRBD1. The germline CDR1 and CDR2 sequences are SGHNT and YYREEE (reference sequence). The CDR3 is 14 residues long. Trimming took 3 bases from V and 5 from J; bases not matched to a gene: 6. The CDR3 reads CASSSGQVGDTQYF. The CDR3 coding sequence is TGTGCCAGCAGCTCCGGACAGGTGGGAGATACGCAGTATTTT.

The DNA for the CDR3 is TGTGCCAGCAGTTCCGCCTACGAGCAGTACTTC. Amino acids: CASSSAYEQYF. J is TRBJ2-7 and V is TRBV27; no reliable D call. This CDR3 is built from 11 residues. V was clipped by 4 bases and J by 2 bases, with 3 bases between them. Germline V gene lookup returns CDR1 MNHEY and CDR2 SMNVEV (reference sequence).

The genes are TRBV7-2 and TRBJ2-7; TRBD2 agrees at 7 bases. The ends lost 4 bases at V and 3 bases at J; junction bases unmatched: 6. The V gene's germline CDR1 is SGHTA and CDR2 FQGNSA. CDR3 length equals 14 residues. The CDR3 reads CASSSGTGGYEQYF. Here the CDR3 DNA reads TGTGCCAGCAGCTCCGGGACGGGGGGCTACGAGCAGTACTTC.

J is TRBJ1-6 and V is TRBV5-6, with D perhaps matching TRBD1 (5 bases). Germline V gene lookup returns CDR1 SGHDT and CDR2 YYEEEE. The CDR3 sequence is 16 residues long. The germline V and J ends were trimmed by 2 bases and 10 bases, with 19 bases remaining between them. CDR3 amino acids: CASSFPRGVGGSPLHF. For the CDR3, the DNA is TGTGCCAGCAGCTTCCCTCGGGGGGTCGGAGGGTCACCCCTCCACTTT.

The chain uses TRBV29-1 and TRBJ2-7; the match to TRBD2 covers 12 bases. Germline lookup yields CDR1 SQVTM and CDR2 ANQGSEA. After removal of 7 bases from V and 6 bases from J, the junction contained 13 bases not matched to a gene. This CDR3 region has 15 residues. The CDR3 DNA follows: TGCAGCGCTACTTCGACTAGCGGGAGAACCCTCGAGCAGTACTTC. It is translated as CSATSTSGRTLEQYF.

The chain couples TRBV5-4 to TRBJ2-7, with TRBD2 matching over 7 bases. Germline assignment: CDR1 SGHNT and CDR2 YYREEE (reference sequence). This CDR3 contains 15 residues. V trimming: 4 bases; J trimming: 4 bases; junction bases outside the gene matches: 11. The CDR3 here is CASSPAGSSIYEQYF. In DNA form, the CDR3 reads TGTGCCAGCAGCCCAGCGGGGAGTTCTATTTACGAGCAGTACTTC. Using reference TRBV5-4 and TRBJ2-7 for the parts outside the CDR3, the full variable domain is ETGVTQSPTHLIKTRGQQVTLRCSSQSGHNTVSWYQQALGQGPQFIFQYYREEENGRGNFPPRFSGLQFPNYSSELNVNALELDDSALYLCASSPAGSSIYEQYFGPGTRLTVT.

This clone was seen only once. J is TRBJ2-1 and V is TRBV6-2 or TRBV6-3; TRBD2 aligns across 14 bases. Germline assignment: CDR1 MNHEY and CDR2 SVGEGT. This CDR3 spans 19 amino acids. V was pared by 0 bases and J by 1 base, with 5 bases of the junction left unmatched. The CDR3 region has the DNA TGTGCCAGCAGTTACTCGATAGGACTAGCGGGAGGATCCTACAATGAGCAGTTCTTC. Its protein is CASSYSIGLAGGSYNEQFF.

In regard to this clone: One end of the junction does not line up with germline, which may come from a read error. The chain joins TRBV24-1 to TRBJ1-2; the match to TRBD1 covers 7 bases. This CDR3 contains 12 residues. CDR1 and CDR2 (germline): KGHDR, SFDVKD. The CDR3 region has the DNA TGTGCCACCAGTGATTCTGACAGGGAATTTTACTTC. Translating gives CATSDSDREFYF.

J is TRBJ2-3 and V is TRBV7-9, with 9 nucleotides matching TRBD1. Losses at the gene ends were 5 bases for V and 7 bases for J; bases not matched to a gene: 7. This CDR3 comprises 14 residues. Germline lookup yields CDR1 SEHNR and CDR2 FQNEAQ (reference sequence). CDR3 in DNA: TGTGCCAGCAGCAAAGCGGGACAGGGAAATACGCAGTATTTT. Protein sequence: CASSKAGQGNTQYF. The full variable domain, its missing parts supplied by reference TRBV7-9 and TRBJ2-3, is DTGVSQNPRHKITKRGQNVTFRCDPISEHNRLYWYRQTLGQGPEFLTYFQNEAQLEKSRLLSDRFSAERPKGSFSTLEIQRTEQGDSAMYLCASSKAGQGNTQYFGPGTRLTVL.

The J gene is TRBJ2-7, the V gene TRBV3-1 (or the pseudogene TRBV3-2); 9 bases align to TRBD1. Germline V gives CDR1 LGHDT, CDR2 YNNKEL (reference sequence). The CDR3 consists of 15 residues. The V gene end was trimmed by 2 bases and the J gene end by 5 bases; junction bases not matched to a gene: 7. The CDR3 here is CASSQIGTGSDEQYF. The CDR3, as DNA: TGTGCCAGCAGCCAAATAGGGACAGGGTCGGACGAGCAGTACTTC.